This record looks at one T cell receptor beta chain sequence and its context. This record comes from a study of blood T cell repertoires in COVID-19. The CDR3 length is 15 residues. After removal of 2 bases from V and 4 bases from J, the junction contained 7 bases not matched to a gene. CDR1 is MNHEY, CDR2 SVGAGI, per germline. Methods used by the authors: Nucleated cell number was recorded as an estimate derived from reference gene primer amplification. Repertoires were generated with immunoSEQ multiplex PCR, while TCRdb's copy carries only in-frame clones and drops some. V and J calls plus clone size are reproduced from that table; the DNA served to infer D and trimming. The sample has about 80,000 clones; more than 60% are singletons.

The sample was peripheral blood. This clonotype was obtained from a human donor in a cohort sampled during active COVID-19. V and J are TRBV6-5 and TRBJ1-1; 7 nucleotides line up with TRBD1. The CDR3 spells CASSYVPRGATEAFF. The DNA for the CDR3 is TGTGCCAGCAGTTACGTTCCCAGGGGGGCCACTGAAGCTTTCTTT.